Below are 19 T cell receptor beta chains sequenced from a single sample in a study of T and B cells in COVID-19 patients. Multiplex PCR with BIOMED2 TRB-A/B primer pools amplified TRB rearrangements. TCRdb independently ran MiXCR on the multiplex PCR reads; one entry per CDR3 protein. The sample yields several thousand distinct CDR3 sequences, around 23% seen once. From blood, about 240-500 ng of genomic DNA served as TRB template. Material for sequencing was blood. The receptors were sampled from a human donor with active COVID-19.

The V and J genes are TRBV20-1 and TRBJ2-5; a weak D match, TRBD2 (6 bases). Between the trimmed V and J ends, which lost 6 bases and 5 bases, there was a span of 16 bases. This CDR3 spans 13 amino acids. The V gene's germline CDR1 is DFQATT and CDR2 SNEGSKA (reference sequence). The CDR3 is CSAGTLARETQYF. The CDR3 DNA reads TGCAGTGCCGGGACTCTCGCTCGGGAGACCCAGTACTTC.

The genes are TRBV5-6 and TRBJ2-2; 9 bases align to TRBD1. Germline lookup yields CDR1 SGHDT and CDR2 YYEEEE. The V gene end was trimmed by 4 bases and the J gene end by 7 bases; junction bases not matched to a gene: 8. This CDR3 is 15 amino acids long. This chain's CDR3 is CASSTVTGGNGELFF. In DNA form, the CDR3 reads TGTGCCAGCAGCACTGTGACAGGGGGTAACGGGGAGCTGTTTTTT. Based on the CDR3 plus reference TRBV5-6 and TRBJ2-2, the full variable domain is DAGVTQSPTHLIKTRGQQVTLRCSPKSGHDTVSWYQQALGQGPQFIFQYYEEEERQRGNFPDRFSGHQFPNYSSELNVNALLLGDSALYLCASSTVTGGNGELFFGEGSRLTVL.

This clonotype was seen just once. Compared with germline, one end of the junction differs, possibly owing to a read error. The chain uses TRBV20-1 and TRBJ2-7; 7 positions agree with TRBD1. This CDR3 comprises 13 residues. CDR1 DFQATT and CDR2 SNEGSKA come from the germline V gene (reference sequence). CDR3 sequence: CSAGEGGVYKQYF. CDR3 DNA sequence: TGCAGTGCTGGGGAAGGGGGCGTCTACAAGCAGTACTTC.

J is TRBJ2-3 and V is TRBV28; 9 nucleotides line up with TRBD2. This CDR3 spans 16 amino acids. V lost 7 bases to trimming and J lost 0 bases; unmatched junction nucleotides: 8. The germline V gene has CDR1 MDHEN and CDR2 SYDVKM. CDR3 bases: TGTGCCAGCATTCCTAGCGGGATGACTAGCACAGATACGCAGTATTTT. It specifies CASIPSGMTSTDTQYF.

Within the sample, this clonotype is medium-sized (0.01 to 0.1%). The chain has TRBV29-1 and TRBJ2-4; D assignment may be TRBD1 or TRBD2 (5 bases each). Germline values: CDR1 SQVTM, CDR2 ANQGSEA. Deletions cut 4 bases from V and 8 bases from J, with 15 bases between. The CDR3 is made up of 13 amino acids. The CDR3 region is CSVARDDADIQYF. The CDR3, as DNA: TGCAGCGTTGCCCGGGACGACGCGGACATTCAGTACTTC.

The rearrangement joins TRBV5-1 to TRBJ2-7; TRBD1 matches 7 bases. The CDR3 length is 14 residues. V lost 4 bases and J lost 4; bases outside the gene matches: 8. The germline gives CDR1 SGHRS, CDR2 YFSETQ. The DNA for the CDR3 is TGCGCCAGCAGCATGAACAGGGGCGGGTACGAGCAGTACTTC. It encodes CASSMNRGGYEQYF.

This clonotype is medium-sized. The V and J genes are TRBV5-6 and TRBJ2-7, with 10 bases identical to TRBD2. The CDR3 contains 16 residues. Germline lookup yields CDR1 SGHDT and CDR2 YYEEEE. V lost 0 bases, J lost 3 bases, and 6 bases stayed unmatched. As DNA, the CDR3 is TGTGCCAGCAGCTTGGCCGGGCTAGCGGGAGTCTACGAGCAGTACTTC. Its translation: CASSLAGLAGVYEQYF. The full variable domain, rest sourced from reference TRBV5-6 and TRBJ2-7, is DAGVTQSPTHLIKTRGQQVTLRCSPKSGHDTVSWYQQALGQGPQFIFQYYEEEERQRGNFPDRFSGHQFPNYSSELNVNALLLGDSALYLCASSLAGLAGVYEQYFGPGTRLTVT.

V and J are TRBV19 and TRBJ2-2, with TRBD2 matching over 7 bases. V lost 3 bases, J lost 5 bases, and 12 bases stayed unmatched. CDR3 length: 17 amino acids. Germline V gene data show CDR1 as LNHDA and CDR2 as SQIVND (reference sequence). DNA for the CDR3: TGTGCCAGTAGTATTATGAGCGGGGCAGTGTGGACCGGGGAGCTGTTTTTT. It codes for CASSIMSGAVWTGELFF. Supplemented by reference TRBV19 and TRBJ2-2, the full variable domain reads DGGITQSPKYLFRKEGQNVTLSCEQNLNHDAMYWYRQDPGQGLRLIYYSQIVNDFQKGDIAEGYSVSREKKESFPLTVTSAQKNPTAFYLCASSIMSGAVWTGELFFGEGSRLTVL.

The V gene is TRBV20-1, the J gene TRBJ1-5; D is possibly TRBD1 (5 bases). The CDR3 runs 14 residues. Germline V CDR1 and CDR2: DFQATT, SNEGSKA (reference sequence). With 3 bases removed from V and 2 bases from J, the gap between germline ends came to 11 bases. The chain's CDR3 is CSASGGTRNQPQHF. In nucleotides, the CDR3 is TGCAGTGCTAGCGGGGGGACCCGCAATCAGCCCCAGCATTTT.

Sample share makes this clonotype medium-sized (0.01 to 0.1%). The V call is TRBV5-4, the J call TRBJ2-1; D is perhaps TRBD2 (5 bases). Per the germline V gene, CDR1 is SGHNT and CDR2 is YYREEE (reference sequence). V lost 1 base and J lost 7, with 6 bases in between. CDR3 length equals 12 residues. CDR3 DNA: TGTGCCAGCAGCTTGTGGGAGAATGAGCAGTTCTTC. Encoded protein: CASSLWENEQFF.

Relative to its sample, this clonotype is medium-sized (0.01 to 0.1%). The chain combines TRBV12-3 or TRBV12-4 with TRBJ2-5; D is unresolved. Trimming removed 1 base from V and 0 bases from J, with 3 bases in between. This CDR3 spans 13 amino acids. The CDR3 loop reads CASSLVHQETQYF. Here the CDR3 DNA reads TGTGCCAGCAGTTTAGTGCACCAAGAGACCCAGTACTTC.

This clonotype qualifies as medium-sized. The rearrangement links TRBV12-3 or TRBV12-4 to TRBJ1-4; tentatively, D is TRBD1 (6 bases). The CDR3 has 15 residues. Trimming pared 5 bases from V and 8 bases from J, leaving 18 bases between. CDR3 amino acids: CASSPAPGGWEKLFF. The CDR3 DNA reads TGTGCCAGCAGTCCAGCCCCCGGGGGCTGGGAAAAACTGTTTTTT.

As concerns this clonotype: A much larger clone sits a single nucleotide away, making a read error possible. V is TRBV12-3 or TRBV12-4 and J is TRBJ2-3; 12 bases are a match to TRBD2. Trimming cost V 3 bases and J 5 bases; bases outside gene matches: 6. The CDR3 is made up of 16 amino acids. The CDR3 DNA is TGTGCCAGCAGTTTGACTAGCGGGAGACGAAGAGATACGCAGTATTTT. Its protein is CASSLTSGRRRDTQYF.

This rearrangement joins TRBV20-1 to TRBJ1-1; D is unclear. Trimming took off 4 bases at V and 4 bases at J, with 19 bases between the two ends. CDR1 is DFQATT, CDR2 SNEGSKA, per germline (reference sequence). This CDR3 is built from 15 residues. The CDR3 nucleotides read TGCAGTGCTATAGCCTCGCCATACAGAGCCACTGAAGCTTTCTTT. As protein: CSAIASPYRATEAFF.

This clonotype was picked up a small number of times. The chain recombines TRBV20-1 with TRBJ2-5, with 8 nucleotides matching TRBD2. V shed 3 bases, J shed 4 bases, and the junction held 16 bases outside the gene matches. The CDR3 consists of 17 residues. Germline assignment: CDR1 DFQATT and CDR2 SNEGSKA (reference sequence). CDR3 nucleotides: TGCAGTGCTAGTCGGGGGGCGGGAGGAGGGGGAGGAGAGACCCAGTACTTC. This encodes CSASRGAGGGGGETQYF.

This sequence joins TRBV19 and TRBJ2-3, with TRBD2 identical over 8 bases. Germline assignment: CDR1 LNHDA and CDR2 SQIVND (reference sequence). The V and J ends lost 6 bases and 6 bases, in that order; junction bases with no gene match: 5. The CDR3 has 13 residues. The CDR3: CASRLAAGDTQYF. The CDR3 nucleotides read TGTGCCAGTAGACTAGCGGCGGGGGATACGCAGTATTTT. Drawing the rest from reference TRBV19 and TRBJ2-3, the complete variable domain is DGGITQSPKYLFRKEGQNVTLSCEQNLNHDAMYWYRQDPGQGLRLIYYSQIVNDFQKGDIAEGYSVSREKKESFPLTVTSAQKNPTAFYLCASRLAAGDTQYFGPGTRLTVL.

Judged by abundance, this clonotype is medium-sized. V gene TRBV27 combines with J gene TRBJ1-2; no definite D call. This CDR3 region has 13 residues. The V gene lost 3 bases and the J gene lost 4 bases, with 9 bases spanning the gap. In germline, CDR1 is MNHEY, CDR2 SMNVEV (reference sequence). This CDR3 is CASSLVGSYGYTF. The CDR3 nucleotides read TGTGCCAGCAGTTTGGTAGGCAGCTATGGCTACACCTTC.

This clonotype is judged medium-sized. CDR3 nucleotide sequence: TGTGCCAGCTCACCAGGGTACACCGGGGAGCTGTTTTTT. Translating gives CASSPGYTGELFF. The V gene is TRBV18, the J gene TRBJ2-2; D is uncertain. With 2 bases removed from V and 3 bases from J, the gap between germline ends came to 4 bases. Germline V lookup: CDR1 KGHSH, CDR2 LQKENI. The CDR3 covers 13 residues. The whole variable domain, remainder taken from reference TRBV18 and TRBJ2-2, is NAGVMQNPRHLVRRRGQEARLRCSPMKGHSHVYWYRQLPEEGLKFMVYLQKENIIDESGMPKERFSAEFPKEGPSILRIQQVVRGDSAAYFCASSPGYTGELFFGEGSRLTVL.

J is TRBJ1-1 and V is TRBV20-1; D ambiguous. V lost 1 base to trimming and J lost 2 bases, with 2 bases between them. Germline CDR1 DFQATT, CDR2 SNEGSKA (reference sequence). This CDR3 region has 11 residues. The CDR3 DNA sequence: TGCAGTGCTAGAGGAAACACTGAAGCTTTCTTT. Translating gives CSARGNTEAFF.